This T cell receptor beta chain appears in the sequencing data of a study of control samples from healthy donors and cancer patients. This CDR3 comprises 15 residues. V lost 4 bases and J 5 bases, leaving 17 bases between the germline ends. Germline assignment: CDR1 LGHNA and CDR2 YSLEER. Repertoires were generated with immunoSEQ multiplex PCR, while TCRdb's copy carries only in-frame clones and drops some. The sample has 120,000 or so clones, around nine tenths seen once. This TCR was recovered from a middle-aged man in good health. Sequenced material: blood. J is TRBJ1-1 and V is TRBV4-3; tentatively, D is TRBD1 (6 bases). The CDR3 region has the DNA TGCGCCAGCAGCCTCAGGGGCGGGGGTGGAACTGAAGCTTTCTTT. Translating it yields CASSLRGGGGTEAFF.